These 30 T cell receptor beta chains came from one sample sequenced in a study of blood T cell repertoires in COVID-19. Here immunoSEQ multiplex PCR was the method, and the copy in TCRdb shows in-frame clones only, minus some. The data hold around 55,000 clones, with approximately 90% observed a single time. Sequenced material: peripheral blood. These receptors were collected from a man aged 40-50 years with acute or convalescent COVID-19.

The V gene is TRBV2, the J gene TRBJ2-7; TRBD2 matches at 8 bases. The trim removed 5 bases at V and 6 bases at J, leaving 6 bases unmatched. This CDR3 contains 13 residues. Germline V gives CDR1 SNHLY, CDR2 FYNNEI. DNA of the CDR3: TGTGCCAGCAGTCTCCCTAGCGGGTTCGAGCAGTACTTC. Amino acid sequence: CASSLPSGFEQYF.

This chain connects TRBV9 to TRBJ2-7; 8 bases are a match to TRBD2. V lost 5 bases and J lost 4; bases outside the gene matches: 5. This CDR3 has 13 residues. Looked up from germline, CDR1 is SGDLS and CDR2 is YYNGEE. The CDR3 sequence is CASSRTSSYEQYF. The CDR3 DNA reads as TGTGCCAGCAGTAGGACTAGCTCTTACGAGCAGTACTTC.

This clone was seen a handful of times. The chain joins TRBV11-2 to TRBJ1-1, with 8 bases matching TRBD1. The length of the CDR3 is 16 residues. The J segment lost 0 bases and the V segment lost 6 bases, leaving 9 bases of the junction unmatched. Germline V gene sequence: CDR1 SGHAT, CDR2 FQNNGV. The CDR3 loop reads CASSSNRGGLNTEAFF. The CDR3, as DNA: TGTGCCAGCAGTTCTAACAGGGGGGGGCTGAACACTGAAGCTTTCTTT.

V gene TRBV7-3 combines with J gene TRBJ2-3, with D maybe TRBD2 (7 bases). This CDR3 is built from 16 residues. From germline, CDR1 is SGHTA and CDR2 FQGTGA. V lost 2 bases, J lost 4 bases, and 16 bases lay in between. Written as DNA, the CDR3 is TGTGCCAGCAGCTTATCTGCGGGGGCTAGCCCAGATACGCAGTATTTT. The encoded protein is CASSLSAGASPDTQYF. The full variable domain, rest sourced from reference TRBV7-3 and TRBJ2-3, is GAGVSQTPSNKVTEKGKYVELRCDPISGHTALYWYRQSLGQGPEFLIYFQGTGAADDSGLPNDRFFAVRPEGSVSTLKIQRTERGDSAVYLCASSLSAGASPDTQYFGPGTRLTVL.

The chain has TRBV2 and TRBJ1-6; 7 bases fit TRBD1. The V and J ends lost 5 bases and 5 bases, in that order; junction bases with no gene match: 9. This CDR3 is built from 16 residues. Per germline, CDR1 SNHLY and CDR2 FYNNEI. The CDR3 nucleotides are TGTGCCAGCAGTAAGCAGGGGACAGTGAATAATTCACCCCTCCACTTT. It codes for CASSKQGTVNNSPLHF. The full variable domain, with the rest looked up from reference TRBV2 and TRBJ1-6, is EPEVTQTPSHQVTQMGQEVILRCVPISNHLYFYWYRQILGQKVEFLVSFYNNEISEKSEIFDDQFSVERPDGSNFTLKIRSTKLEDSAMYFCASSKQGTVNNSPLHFGNGTRLTVT.

This clone turned up a few times. V and J are TRBV13 and TRBJ2-3; 7 positions match TRBD2. Germline CDR1 and CDR2: PRHDT and FYEKMQ (reference sequence). The V gene end was trimmed by 2 bases and the J gene end by 0 bases; junction bases not matched to a gene: 5. The CDR3 runs 16 residues. The CDR3 is CASSLRSGASTDTQYF. The CDR3 nucleotides are TGTGCCAGCAGCTTAAGAAGCGGGGCTAGCACAGATACGCAGTATTTT.

This sequence joins TRBV7-9 and TRBJ2-7, with D possibly matching TRBD1 (7 bases). V was clipped by 3 bases and J by 2 bases, with 11 bases between them. This CDR3 comprises 14 residues. In germline, CDR1 is SEHNR, CDR2 FQNEAQ (reference sequence). CDR3 DNA sequence: TGTGCCAGCAGCTTGGGAGGACAGGCCTACGAGCAGTACTTC. As protein: CASSLGGQAYEQYF.

This clone was picked up a small number of times. In DNA, the CDR3 is TGTGCCAGCAGTGGATCCGGGACAGGGTCCTCTGGGGCCAACGTCCTGACTTTC. Translated, it gives CASSGSGTGSSGANVLTF. The chain has TRBV6-4 and TRBJ2-6; 9 positions match TRBD1. The V and J ends lost 4 bases and 0 bases, in that order; junction bases with no gene match: 7. This CDR3 is 18 amino acids long. Looked up from germline, CDR1 is MRHNA and CDR2 is SNTAGT.

This rearrangement joins TRBV5-1 to TRBJ1-1; the match to TRBD1 covers 7 bases. This CDR3 comprises 17 residues. CDR1 and CDR2 from the germline V gene are SGHRS and YFSETQ. The ends lost 4 bases at V and 0 bases at J; junction bases unmatched: 12. The DNA of the CDR3 is TGCGCCAGCAGCCTCGCCGGGACAGCAATTATGAACACTGAAGCTTTCTTT. This gives the protein CASSLAGTAIMNTEAFF.

The rearrangement joins TRBV5-1 to TRBJ2-2; D unresolved. This CDR3 comprises 14 residues. The ends were cut back, 4 bases at V and 4 bases at J, with 11 bases in the middle. Germline loops: CDR1 SGHRS, CDR2 YFSETQ. In nucleotides, the CDR3 is TGCGCCAGCAGCCCAGACACCTTCACCGGGGAGCTGTTTTTT. Translating it yields CASSPDTFTGELFF.

V and J are TRBV19 and TRBJ2-6, with TRBD2 identical over 15 bases. This CDR3 contains 19 residues. The trim removed 4 bases at V and 2 bases at J, leaving 6 bases unmatched. CDR1 LNHDA and CDR2 SQIVND come from the germline V gene (reference sequence). CDR3 nucleotide sequence: TGTGCCAGTAGTAAAGGGGGACTAGCGGGAGGAGCTGGGGCCAACGTCCTGACTTTC. Protein sequence: CASSKGGLAGGAGANVLTF. Full variable domain (rest looked up from reference TRBV19 and TRBJ2-6): DGGITQSPKYLFRKEGQNVTLSCEQNLNHDAMYWYRQDPGQGLRLIYYSQIVNDFQKGDIAEGYSVSREKKESFPLTVTSAQKNPTAFYLCASSKGGLAGGAGANVLTFGAGSRLTVL.

This chain uses TRBV9 with TRBJ2-1, with 10 bases fitting TRBD2. This CDR3 has 14 residues. V lost 3 bases, J lost 9 bases, and 6 bases stayed unmatched. CDR1 is SGDLS, CDR2 YYNGEE, per germline. The CDR3 loop reads CASSEAVAGGEQFF. In nucleotides, the CDR3 is TGTGCCAGCAGCGAGGCAGTAGCGGGAGGTGAGCAGTTCTTC.

The genes are TRBV30 and TRBJ1-1; no definite D call. The V gene lost 0 bases and the J gene lost 6 bases, with 11 bases spanning the gap. This CDR3 has 13 amino acids. Looked up from germline, CDR1 is GTSNPN and CDR2 is SVGIG (reference sequence). The CDR3 sequence is CAWSVLGPPEAFF. CDR3 bases: TGTGCCTGGAGTGTACTAGGACCCCCTGAAGCTTTCTTT. Together with reference TRBV30 and TRBJ1-1, the CDR3 gives the full variable domain: SQTIHQWPATLVQPVGSPLSLECTVEGTSNPNLYWYRQAAGRGLQLLFYSVGIGQISSEVPQNLSASRPQDRQFILSSKKLLLSDSGFYLCAWSVLGPPEAFFGQGTRLTVV.

The CDR3 DNA reads as TGTGCCAGCAGTTTAGGACAGGGGGCCGTGCAGTACTTC. Amino acids: CASSLGQGAVQYF. The chain recombines TRBV27 with TRBJ2-7; 11 positions agree with TRBD1. CDR1 and CDR2 (germline): MNHEY, SMNVEV (reference sequence). Unmatched junction bases numbered 3, after V lost 2 bases and J lost 9 bases. This CDR3 is 13 amino acids long.

This chain joins TRBV5-1 and TRBJ2-7, with 7 bases aligning to TRBD1. Germline CDR1 reads SGHRS; CDR2 reads YFSETQ. The length of the CDR3 is 14 residues. The V and J ends lost 0 bases and 6 bases, in that order; junction bases with no gene match: 6. CDR3 coding DNA: TGCGCCAGCAGCTTGGACAGGGGCGACATCGAGCAGTACTTC. Amino acid sequence: CASSLDRGDIEQYF.

The chain carries TRBV6-5 and TRBJ1-2; D is perhaps TRBD1 (6 bases). V shed 1 base and J shed 5 bases, with 14 bases lying between them. The CDR3 loop spans 15 amino acids. The germline V gene encodes CDR1 MNHEY and CDR2 SVGAGI. CDR3 sequence (DNA): TGTGCCAGCAGTTACTTTGGGGGCGCGCCTTATGGCTACACCTTC. It translates to CASSYFGGAPYGYTF.

This clone appeared a single time. This chain connects TRBV11-2 to TRBJ2-7; 7 bases fit TRBD1. The last part of the DNA fits TRBJ2-1 better; the J call may be wrong. From germline, CDR1 is SGHAT and CDR2 FQNNGV. This CDR3 contains 17 residues. CDR3 protein: CASSSVVQGLSYNEQFF. CDR3 in DNA: TGTGCCAGCAGCTCAGTCGTACAGGGGCTTTCCTACAATGAGCAGTTCTTC.

V gene TRBV18 combines with J gene TRBJ1-4, with TRBD1 identical over 7 bases. The J segment lost 8 bases and the V segment lost 5 bases, leaving 14 bases of the junction unmatched. Germline CDR1 KGHSH, CDR2 LQKENI. The CDR3 extends over 16 amino acids. CDR3 loop: CASSSARQGLGEKLFF. CDR3 DNA: TGTGCCAGCTCATCCGCCAGACAGGGCCTGGGGGAAAAACTGTTTTTT.

This clone was seen a few times. The gene calls are TRBV6-4 and TRBJ1-6; tentative D call: TRBD1 (5 bases). The ends were cut back, 4 bases at V and 8 bases at J, with 9 bases in the middle. The germline V gene has CDR1 MRHNA and CDR2 SNTAGT. The CDR3 consists of 13 residues. For the CDR3, the DNA is TGTGCCAGCAGTGTAGGGGTAGATTCACCCCTCCACTTT. Protein product: CASSVGVDSPLHF.

This chain links TRBV3-1 (or the pseudogene TRBV3-2) with TRBJ2-1; 9 bases line up with TRBD2. The CDR3 spans 16 residues. Losses at the gene ends were 4 bases for V and 6 bases for J; bases not matched to a gene: 10. From germline, CDR1 is LGHDT and CDR2 YNNKEL (reference sequence). The DNA of the CDR3 is TGTGCCAGCAGCCTCAGACTAGCGGAGTTCTCCAATGAGCAGTTCTTC. As protein: CASSLRLAEFSNEQFF.

The chain is built from TRBV5-1 and TRBJ1-5; no firm D call. Germline V gives CDR1 SGHRS, CDR2 YFSETQ. There are 15 residues in the CDR3. V was cut by 0 bases and J by 7 bases, with 14 bases left in between. CDR3 region: CASSLAGGWGQPQHF. The CDR3 bases are TGCGCCAGCAGCTTGGCCGGAGGGTGGGGACAGCCCCAGCATTTT.

This chain links TRBV7-8 with TRBJ1-5; D is perhaps TRBD1 (6 bases). The CDR3 runs to 15 residues. V was cut by 1 base and J by 0 bases, with 7 bases left in between. The V gene's germline CDR1 is SGHVS and CDR2 FQNEAQ. The CDR3 region is CASSLVQGSNQPQHF. As DNA, the CDR3 is TGTGCCAGCAGCTTAGTACAGGGTAGCAATCAGCCCCAGCATTTT.

J is TRBJ2-5 and V is TRBV5-1; D is ambiguous. Deletions cut 2 bases from V and 1 base from J, with 9 bases between. The CDR3 is 14 amino acids. Germline CDR1 reads SGHRS; CDR2 reads YFSETQ. Written as DNA, the CDR3 is TGCGCCAGCAGCTTCGGTGGAGTCCAAGAGACCCAGTACTTC. Translating gives CASSFGGVQETQYF. Complete variable domain (other parts from reference TRBV5-1 and TRBJ2-5): KAGVTQTPRYLIKTRGQQVTLSCSPISGHRSVSWYQQTPGQGLQFLFEYFSETQRNKGNFPGRFSGRQFSNSRSEMNVSTLELGDSALYLCASSFGGVQETQYFGPGTRLLVL.

The chain is built from TRBV10-3 and TRBJ2-7, with 10 bases identical to TRBD2. Germline lookup yields CDR1 ENHRY and CDR2 SYGVKD. The CDR3 sequence is 16 residues long. Trimming cost V 3 bases and J 5 bases; bases outside gene matches: 10. The CDR3 DNA reads as TGTGCCATCAGTGATGAGCCTAGCGGGAGTGGAAACGAGCAGTACTTC. This codes for CAISDEPSGSGNEQYF.

The rearrangement joins TRBV4-1 to TRBJ2-7; tentatively, D is TRBD2 (6 bases). Germline CDR1 is MGHRA and CDR2 is YSYEKL. Trimming took 1 base from V and 2 from J, leaving 15 bases between them. This CDR3 is built from 16 residues. This CDR3 reads CASSQAPGPGAYEQYF. In nucleotides, the CDR3 is TGCGCCAGCAGCCAAGCCCCGGGGCCGGGAGCCTACGAGCAGTACTTC.

The chain combines TRBV7-9 with TRBJ2-7, with TRBD1 matching 11 bases. The CDR3 has 15 amino acids. In germline, CDR1 is SEHNR, CDR2 FQNEAQ (reference sequence). V was clipped by 4 bases and J by 10 bases; unmatched bases: 12. CDR3 residues: CASSSDWTGGAGQYF. In DNA form, the CDR3 reads TGTGCCAGCAGCTCGGATTGGACAGGGGGCGCGGGCCAGTACTTC.

The chain uses TRBV7-6 and TRBJ2-1; 8 bases match TRBD2. From germline, CDR1 is SGHVS and CDR2 FNYEAQ. The CDR3 sequence is 15 residues long. Germline trimming cut 5 bases from V and 7 bases from J; bases unmatched to any gene: 10. CDR3 in amino acids: CASSRSGSLGNEQFF. CDR3 DNA sequence: TGTGCCAGCAGCCGGAGCGGGAGCTTGGGAAATGAGCAGTTCTTC.

The CDR3 sequence is CASSLFADEQYF. The CDR3 region has the DNA TGCGCCAGCAGCTTGTTCGCGGACGAGCAGTACTTC. The V call is TRBV5-1, the J call TRBJ2-7, with D unresolved. The CDR3 covers 12 residues. Germline CDR1 and CDR2: SGHRS and YFSETQ. V was shortened by 1 base and J by 5 bases, with 7 bases between the two germline ends.

The J gene is TRBJ2-5, the V gene TRBV2; 11 positions agree with TRBD2. The length of the CDR3 is 17 residues. V shed 2 bases, J shed 5 bases, and the junction held 10 bases outside the gene matches. Germline assignment: CDR1 SNHLY and CDR2 FYNNEI. CDR3 amino acids: CASSERGFSGRGETQYF. CDR3 bases: TGTGCCAGCAGTGAACGGGGTTTTAGCGGGAGGGGGGAGACCCAGTACTTC.

The rearrangement joins TRBV24-1 to TRBJ2-5; D uncertain. The CDR3 has 13 amino acids. Per germline, CDR1 KGHDR and CDR2 SFDVKD. V was clipped by 6 bases and J by 0 bases, with 7 bases between them. Here the CDR3 reads CATSTIHQETQYF. As DNA, the CDR3 is TGTGCCACCAGTACTATACACCAAGAGACCCAGTACTTC.